This T cell receptor (beta chain) was observed in a study of glioma-infiltrating T cells after dendritic cell vaccination. Study in general: At biweekly intervals, patients got three intradermal dendritic cell vaccine injections. Findings and limits, study-wide: Only a small number of patients had complete blood and tumor samples.

Input was approximately 2.2 ug genomic DNA, or all available if less. Using immunoSEQ multiplex PCR, the repertoire was profiled, and TCRdb retains in-frame clones only, with some absent. Of 85,000 or so clones in the sample, around 84% were seen once. As to this clone: Its specificity is unknown.

Time point defined: after dendritic cell vaccination, including at tumor progression/relapse. Losses at the gene ends were 8 bases for V and 9 bases for J; bases not matched to a gene: 19. Germline-derived CDR1 and CDR2 are MDHEN and SYDVKM. The CDR3 sequence is 16 residues long. This chain links TRBV28 with TRBJ2-1; 7 bases line up with TRBD1. The clonotype was recovered from a human donor with glioblastoma. Sequenced here: blood, sampled after dendritic cell vaccination. CDR3 DNA sequence: TGTGCCAGCCTCCCCCAGGGGGAAATTTTGTCCGGTGAGCAGTTCTTC. This encodes CASLPQGEILSGEQFF.